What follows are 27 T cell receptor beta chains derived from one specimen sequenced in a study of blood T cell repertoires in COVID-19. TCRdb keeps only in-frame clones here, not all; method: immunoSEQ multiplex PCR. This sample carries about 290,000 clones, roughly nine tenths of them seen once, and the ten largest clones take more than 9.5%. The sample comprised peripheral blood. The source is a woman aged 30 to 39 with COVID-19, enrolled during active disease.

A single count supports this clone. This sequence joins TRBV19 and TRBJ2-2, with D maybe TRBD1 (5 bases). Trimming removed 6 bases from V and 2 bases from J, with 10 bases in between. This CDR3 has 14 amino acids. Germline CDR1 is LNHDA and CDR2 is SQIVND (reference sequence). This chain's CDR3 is CASSRTINTGELFF. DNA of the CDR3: TGTGCCAGTAGCCGGACAATAAACACCGGGGAGCTGTTTTTT.

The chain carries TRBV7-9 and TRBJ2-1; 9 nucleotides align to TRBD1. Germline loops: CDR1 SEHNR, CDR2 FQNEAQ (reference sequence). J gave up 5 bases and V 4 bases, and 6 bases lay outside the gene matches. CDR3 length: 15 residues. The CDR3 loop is CASSSTGGADNEQFF. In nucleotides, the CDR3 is TGTGCCAGCAGCTCAACAGGGGGCGCAGACAATGAGCAGTTCTTC. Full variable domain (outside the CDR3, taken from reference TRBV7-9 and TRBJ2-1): DTGVSQNPRHKITKRGQNVTFRCDPISEHNRLYWYRQTLGQGPEFLTYFQNEAQLEKSRLLSDRFSAERPKGSFSTLEIQRTEQGDSAMYLCASSSTGGADNEQFFGPGTRLTVL.

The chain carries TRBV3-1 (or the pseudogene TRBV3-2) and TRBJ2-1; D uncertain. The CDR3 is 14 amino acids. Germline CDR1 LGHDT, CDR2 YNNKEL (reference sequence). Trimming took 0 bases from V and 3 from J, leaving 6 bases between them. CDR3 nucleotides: TGTGCCAGCAGCCAAGACGGGTACTACAATGAGCAGTTCTTC. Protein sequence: CASSQDGYYNEQFF.

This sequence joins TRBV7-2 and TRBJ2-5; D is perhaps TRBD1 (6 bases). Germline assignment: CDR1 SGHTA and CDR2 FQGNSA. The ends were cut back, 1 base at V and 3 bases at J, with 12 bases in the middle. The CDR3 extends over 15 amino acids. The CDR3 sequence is CASSLGQGLKETQYF. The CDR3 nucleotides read TGTGCCAGCAGCTTAGGTCAGGGGCTGAAAGAGACCCAGTACTTC.

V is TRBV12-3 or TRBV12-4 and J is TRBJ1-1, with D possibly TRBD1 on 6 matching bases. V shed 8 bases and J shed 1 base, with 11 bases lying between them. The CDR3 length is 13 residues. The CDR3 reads CASGGYQNTEAFF. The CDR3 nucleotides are TGTGCCAGCGGGGGCTACCAGAACACTGAAGCTTTCTTT.

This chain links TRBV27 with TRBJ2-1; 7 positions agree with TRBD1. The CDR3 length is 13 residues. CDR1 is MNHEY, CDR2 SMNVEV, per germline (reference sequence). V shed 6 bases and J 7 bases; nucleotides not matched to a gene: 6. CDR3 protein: CASSRQGNNEQFF. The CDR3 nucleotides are TGTGCCAGCAGCCGACAGGGCAATAATGAGCAGTTCTTC.

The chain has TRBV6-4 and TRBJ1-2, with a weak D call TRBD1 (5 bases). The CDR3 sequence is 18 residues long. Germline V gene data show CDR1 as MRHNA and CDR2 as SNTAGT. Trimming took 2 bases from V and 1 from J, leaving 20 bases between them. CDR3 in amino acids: CASSDHTGRQRGNYGYTF. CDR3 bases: TGTGCCAGCAGTGACCACACAGGACGCCAGAGAGGTAACTATGGCTACACCTTC.

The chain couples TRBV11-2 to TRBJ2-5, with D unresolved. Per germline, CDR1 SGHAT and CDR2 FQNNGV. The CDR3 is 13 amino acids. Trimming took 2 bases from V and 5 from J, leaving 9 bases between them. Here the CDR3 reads CASSLLVRETQYF. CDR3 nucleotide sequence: TGTGCCAGCAGCTTATTGGTCCGGGAGACCCAGTACTTC.

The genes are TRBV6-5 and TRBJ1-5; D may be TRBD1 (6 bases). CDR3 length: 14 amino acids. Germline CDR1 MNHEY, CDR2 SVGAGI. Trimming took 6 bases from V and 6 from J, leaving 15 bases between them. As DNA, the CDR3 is TGTGCCAGCAGATCCCAGGGGCAAGGTCAGCCCCAGCATTTT. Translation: CASRSQGQGQPQHF.

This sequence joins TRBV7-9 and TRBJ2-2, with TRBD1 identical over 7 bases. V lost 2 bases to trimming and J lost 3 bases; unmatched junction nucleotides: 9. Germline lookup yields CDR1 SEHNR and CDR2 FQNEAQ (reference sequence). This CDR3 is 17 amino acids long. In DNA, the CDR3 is TGTGCCAGCAGCTTACCGGCAGGGGGTAGTTACACCGGGGAGCTGTTTTTT. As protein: CASSLPAGGSYTGELFF.

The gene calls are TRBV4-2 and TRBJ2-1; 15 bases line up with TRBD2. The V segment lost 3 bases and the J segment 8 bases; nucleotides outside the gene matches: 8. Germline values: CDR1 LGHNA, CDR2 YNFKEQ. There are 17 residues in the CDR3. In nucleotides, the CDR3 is TGTGCCAGCAGCCAGGGACCAGGACTAGCGGGGGGGGATGAGCAGTTCTTC. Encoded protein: CASSQGPGLAGGDEQFF.

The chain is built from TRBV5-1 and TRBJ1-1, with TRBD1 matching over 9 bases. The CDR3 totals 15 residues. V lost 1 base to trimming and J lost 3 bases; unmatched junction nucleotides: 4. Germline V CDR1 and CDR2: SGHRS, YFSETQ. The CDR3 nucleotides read TGCGCCAGCAGCTTGACCGGGACAGGGTACACTGAAGCTTTCTTT. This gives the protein CASSLTGTGYTEAFF.

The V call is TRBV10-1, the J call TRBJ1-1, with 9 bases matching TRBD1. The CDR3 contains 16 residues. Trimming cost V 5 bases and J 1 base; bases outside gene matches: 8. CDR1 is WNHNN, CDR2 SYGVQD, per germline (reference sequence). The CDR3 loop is CASSPGQGIANTEAFF. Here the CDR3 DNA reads TGCGCCAGCAGTCCGGGACAGGGAATTGCGAACACTGAAGCTTTCTTT.

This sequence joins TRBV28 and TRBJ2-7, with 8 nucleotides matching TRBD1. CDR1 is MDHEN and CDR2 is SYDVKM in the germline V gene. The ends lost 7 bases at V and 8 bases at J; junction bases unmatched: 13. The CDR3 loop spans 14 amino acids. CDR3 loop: CASKGQANSKKQYF. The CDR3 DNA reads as TGTGCCAGCAAGGGACAGGCGAACTCTAAGAAGCAGTACTTC.

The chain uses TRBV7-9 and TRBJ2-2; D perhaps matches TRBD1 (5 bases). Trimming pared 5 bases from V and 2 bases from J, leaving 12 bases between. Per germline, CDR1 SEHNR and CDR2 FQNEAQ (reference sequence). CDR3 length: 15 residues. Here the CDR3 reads CASSPTGDNTGELFF. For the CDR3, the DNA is TGTGCCAGCAGCCCTACAGGAGACAACACCGGGGAGCTGTTTTTT. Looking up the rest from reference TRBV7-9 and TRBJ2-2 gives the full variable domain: DTGVSQNPRHKITKRGQNVTFRCDPISEHNRLYWYRQTLGQGPEFLTYFQNEAQLEKSRLLSDRFSAERPKGSFSTLEIQRTEQGDSAMYLCASSPTGDNTGELFFGEGSRLTVL.

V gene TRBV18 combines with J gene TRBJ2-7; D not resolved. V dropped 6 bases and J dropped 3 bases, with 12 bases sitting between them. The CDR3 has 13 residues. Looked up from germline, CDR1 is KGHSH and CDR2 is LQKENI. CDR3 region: CASSMAVDYEQYF. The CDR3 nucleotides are TGTGCCAGCTCTATGGCGGTAGACTACGAGCAGTACTTC. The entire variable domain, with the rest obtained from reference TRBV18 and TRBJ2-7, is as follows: NAGVMQNPRHLVRRRGQEARLRCSPMKGHSHVYWYRQLPEEGLKFMVYLQKENIIDESGMPKERFSAEFPKEGPSILRIQQVVRGDSAAYFCASSMAVDYEQYFGPGTRLTVT.

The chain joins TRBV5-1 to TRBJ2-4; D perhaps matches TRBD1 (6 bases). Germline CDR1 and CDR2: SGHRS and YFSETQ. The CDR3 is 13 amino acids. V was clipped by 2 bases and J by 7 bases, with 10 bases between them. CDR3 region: CASSFYRENIQYF. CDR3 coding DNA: TGCGCCAGCAGCTTTTACAGGGAGAACATTCAGTACTTC.

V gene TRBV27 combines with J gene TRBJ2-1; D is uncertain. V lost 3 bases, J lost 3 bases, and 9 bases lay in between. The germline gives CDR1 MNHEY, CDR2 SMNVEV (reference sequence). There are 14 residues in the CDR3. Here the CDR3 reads CASSFNYFYNEQFF. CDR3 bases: TGTGCCAGCAGTTTTAATTACTTCTACAATGAGCAGTTCTTC.

The CDR3 region is CASRVEIYTEAFF. In DNA, the CDR3 is TGTGCCAGCAGAGTTGAGATTTACACTGAAGCTTTCTTT. The rearrangement joins TRBV6-5 to TRBJ1-1; D uncertain. The CDR3 totals 13 residues. Between the trimmed V and J ends, which lost 6 bases and 3 bases, there was a span of 11 bases. The V gene's germline CDR1 is MNHEY and CDR2 SVGAGI.

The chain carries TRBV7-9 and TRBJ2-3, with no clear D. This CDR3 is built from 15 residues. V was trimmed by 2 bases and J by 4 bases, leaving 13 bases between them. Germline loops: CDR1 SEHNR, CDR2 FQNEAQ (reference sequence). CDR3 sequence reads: CASSLSGWKADTQYF. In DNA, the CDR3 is TGTGCCAGCAGCTTATCGGGTTGGAAAGCAGATACGCAGTATTTT. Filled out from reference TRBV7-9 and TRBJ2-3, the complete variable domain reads DTGVSQNPRHKITKRGQNVTFRCDPISEHNRLYWYRQTLGQGPEFLTYFQNEAQLEKSRLLSDRFSAERPKGSFSTLEIQRTEQGDSAMYLCASSLSGWKADTQYFGPGTRLTVL.

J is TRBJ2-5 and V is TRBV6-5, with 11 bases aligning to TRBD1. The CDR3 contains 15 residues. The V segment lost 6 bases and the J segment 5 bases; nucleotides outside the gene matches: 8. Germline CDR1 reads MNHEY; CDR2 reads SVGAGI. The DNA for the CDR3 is TGTGCCAGCAGACCCGGGACAGGGGGACGGGAGACCCAGTACTTC. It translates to CASRPGTGGRETQYF.

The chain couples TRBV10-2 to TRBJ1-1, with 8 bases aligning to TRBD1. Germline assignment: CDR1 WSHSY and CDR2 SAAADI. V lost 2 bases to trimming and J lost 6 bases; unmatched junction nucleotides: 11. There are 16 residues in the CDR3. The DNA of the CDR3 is TGCGCCAGCAGTGAGCGTACTGGCAGGGGGCTCGCTGAAGCTTTCTTT. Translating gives CASSERTGRGLAEAFF.

The CDR3 region is CASRSPGGDNEQFF. CDR3 in DNA: TGCGCCAGCAGGTCCCCAGGAGGGGACAATGAGCAGTTCTTC. The rearrangement links TRBV4-1 to TRBJ2-1; D might be TRBD2 (6 bases). The V end lost 6 bases, the J end lost 5 bases, and 14 bases lay between the germline ends. The germline CDR1 and CDR2 sequences are MGHRA and YSYEKL. CDR3 length: 14 residues.

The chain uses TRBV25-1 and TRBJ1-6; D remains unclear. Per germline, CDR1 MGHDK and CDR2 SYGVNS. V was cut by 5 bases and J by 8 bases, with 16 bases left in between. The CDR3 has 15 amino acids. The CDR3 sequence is CASSPRGLGDSPLHF. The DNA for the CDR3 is TGTGCCAGCAGTCCTCGGGGTCTTGGGGATTCACCCCTCCACTTT. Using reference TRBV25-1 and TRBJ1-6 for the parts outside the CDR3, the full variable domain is EADIYQTPRYLVIGTGKKITLECSQTMGHDKMYWYQQDPGMELHLIHYSYGVNSTEKGDLSSESTVSRIRTEHFPLTLESARPSHTSQYLCASSPRGLGDSPLHFGNGTRLTVT.

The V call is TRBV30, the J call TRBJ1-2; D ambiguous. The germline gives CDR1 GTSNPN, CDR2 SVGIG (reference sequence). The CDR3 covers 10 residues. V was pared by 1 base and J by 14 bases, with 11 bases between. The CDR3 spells CAWSALGETF. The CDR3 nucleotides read TGTGCCTGGAGTGCCCTGGGAGAAACCTTC.

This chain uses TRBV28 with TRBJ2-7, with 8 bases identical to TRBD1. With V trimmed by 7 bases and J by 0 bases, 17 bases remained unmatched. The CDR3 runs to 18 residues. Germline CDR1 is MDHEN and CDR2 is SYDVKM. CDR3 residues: CASTQARQGFGSSYEQYF. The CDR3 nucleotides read TGTGCCAGCACCCAGGCCCGACAGGGGTTTGGTAGCTCCTACGAGCAGTACTTC.

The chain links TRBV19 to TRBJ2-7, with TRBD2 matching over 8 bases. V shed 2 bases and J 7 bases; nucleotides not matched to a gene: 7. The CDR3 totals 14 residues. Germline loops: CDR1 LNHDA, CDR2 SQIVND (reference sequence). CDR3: CASSISGGAEEQYF. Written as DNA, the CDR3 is TGTGCCAGTAGTATATCCGGGGGGGCGGAGGAGCAGTACTTC.